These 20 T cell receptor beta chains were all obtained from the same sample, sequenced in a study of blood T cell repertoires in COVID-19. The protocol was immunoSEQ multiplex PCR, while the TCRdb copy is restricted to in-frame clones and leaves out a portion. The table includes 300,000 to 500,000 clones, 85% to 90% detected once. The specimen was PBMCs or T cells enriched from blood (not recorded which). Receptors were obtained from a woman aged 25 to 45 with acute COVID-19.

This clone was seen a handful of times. This CDR3 is CASSSQGVNTEAFF. The CDR3 DNA reads TGTGCCAGCAGCTCACAGGGTGTAAACACTGAAGCTTTCTTT. The chain links TRBV7-3 to TRBJ1-1; possibly TRBD1 for D (6 bases). The CDR3 runs to 14 residues. Germline lookup yields CDR1 SGHTA and CDR2 FQGTGA. Trimming removed 4 bases at V and 2 bases at J, with 11 bases between.

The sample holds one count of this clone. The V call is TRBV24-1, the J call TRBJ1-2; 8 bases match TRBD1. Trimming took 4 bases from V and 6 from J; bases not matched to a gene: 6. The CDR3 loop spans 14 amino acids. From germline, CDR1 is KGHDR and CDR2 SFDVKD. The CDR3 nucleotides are TGTGCCACCAGTGACCCAGGACAGGGAGATGGCTACACCTTC. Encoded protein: CATSDPGQGDGYTF.

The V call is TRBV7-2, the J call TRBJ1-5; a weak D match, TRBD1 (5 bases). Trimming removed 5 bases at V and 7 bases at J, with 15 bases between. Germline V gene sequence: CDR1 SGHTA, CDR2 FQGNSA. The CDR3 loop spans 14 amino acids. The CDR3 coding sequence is TGTGCCAGCAGCCCCGCTGGGGGAGGGCAGCCCCAGCATTTT. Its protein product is CASSPAGGGQPQHF.

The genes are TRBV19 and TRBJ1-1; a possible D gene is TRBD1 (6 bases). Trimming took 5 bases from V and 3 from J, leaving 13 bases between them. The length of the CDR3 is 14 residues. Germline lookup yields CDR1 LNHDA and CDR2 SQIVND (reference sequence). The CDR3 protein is CASSYPTGHTEAFF. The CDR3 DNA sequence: TGTGCCAGTAGTTATCCGACAGGCCACACTGAAGCTTTCTTT. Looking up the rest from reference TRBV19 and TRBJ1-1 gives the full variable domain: DGGITQSPKYLFRKEGQNVTLSCEQNLNHDAMYWYRQDPGQGLRLIYYSQIVNDFQKGDIAEGYSVSREKKESFPLTVTSAQKNPTAFYLCASSYPTGHTEAFFGQGTRLTVV.

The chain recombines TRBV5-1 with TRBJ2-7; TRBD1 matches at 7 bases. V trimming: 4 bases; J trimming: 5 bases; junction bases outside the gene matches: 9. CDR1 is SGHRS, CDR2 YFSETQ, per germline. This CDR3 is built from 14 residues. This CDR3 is CASSRRQGSDEQYF. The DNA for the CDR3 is TGCGCCAGCAGCCGAAGACAGGGAAGCGACGAGCAGTACTTC.

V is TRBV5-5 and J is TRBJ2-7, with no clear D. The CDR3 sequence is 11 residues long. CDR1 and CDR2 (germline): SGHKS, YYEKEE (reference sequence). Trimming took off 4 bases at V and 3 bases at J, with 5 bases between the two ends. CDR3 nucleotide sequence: TGTGCCAGCAGCCTAGTCTACGAGCAGTACTTC. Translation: CASSLVYEQYF.

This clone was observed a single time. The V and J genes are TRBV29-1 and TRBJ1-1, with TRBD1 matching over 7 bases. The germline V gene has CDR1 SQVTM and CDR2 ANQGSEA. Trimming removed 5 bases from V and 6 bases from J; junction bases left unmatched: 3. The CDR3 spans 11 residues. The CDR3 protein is CSVRTGAEAFF. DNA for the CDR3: TGCAGCGTTCGAACAGGGGCTGAAGCTTTCTTT. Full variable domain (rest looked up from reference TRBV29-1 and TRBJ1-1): SAVISQKPSRDICQRGTSLTIQCQVDSQVTMMFWYRQQPGQSLTLIATANQGSEATYESGFVIDKFPISRPNLTFSTLTVSNMSPEDSSIYLCSVRTGAEAFFGQGTRLTVV.

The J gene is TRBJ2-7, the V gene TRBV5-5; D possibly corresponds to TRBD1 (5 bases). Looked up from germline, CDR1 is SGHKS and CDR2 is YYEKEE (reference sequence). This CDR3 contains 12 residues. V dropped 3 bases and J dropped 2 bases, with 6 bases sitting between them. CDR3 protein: CASSWTPYEQYF. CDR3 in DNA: TGTGCCAGCAGCTGGACACCCTACGAGCAGTACTTC.

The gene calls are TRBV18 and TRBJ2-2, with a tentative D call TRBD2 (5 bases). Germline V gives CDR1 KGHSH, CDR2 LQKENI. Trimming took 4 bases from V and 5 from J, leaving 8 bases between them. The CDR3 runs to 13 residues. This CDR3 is CASSQQRTGELFF. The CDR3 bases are TGTGCCAGCTCACAACAGCGGACCGGGGAGCTGTTTTTT.

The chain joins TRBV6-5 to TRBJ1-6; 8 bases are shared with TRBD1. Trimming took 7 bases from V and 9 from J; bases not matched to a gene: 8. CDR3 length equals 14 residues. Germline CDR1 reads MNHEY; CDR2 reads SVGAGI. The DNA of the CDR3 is TGTGCCAGCACCGGACAGGGAGGCGGTTCACCCCTCCACTTT. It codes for CASTGQGGGSPLHF.

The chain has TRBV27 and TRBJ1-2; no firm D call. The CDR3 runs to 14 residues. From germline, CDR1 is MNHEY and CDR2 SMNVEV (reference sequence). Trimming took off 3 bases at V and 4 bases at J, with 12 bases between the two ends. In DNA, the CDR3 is TGTGCCAGCAGTTTCGGAGGCAGCGCCTATGGCTACACCTTC. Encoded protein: CASSFGGSAYGYTF.

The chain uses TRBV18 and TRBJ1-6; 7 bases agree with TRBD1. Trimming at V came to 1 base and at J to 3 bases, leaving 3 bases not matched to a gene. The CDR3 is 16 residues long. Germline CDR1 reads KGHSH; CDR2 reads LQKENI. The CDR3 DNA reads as TGTGCCAGCTCACCACGACAGGGATACTATAATTCACCCCTCCACTTT. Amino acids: CASSPRQGYYNSPLHF.

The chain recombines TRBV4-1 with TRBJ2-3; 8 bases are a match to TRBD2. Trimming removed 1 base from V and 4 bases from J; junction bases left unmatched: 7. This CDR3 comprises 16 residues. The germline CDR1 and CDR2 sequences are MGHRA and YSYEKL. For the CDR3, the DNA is TGCGCCAGCAGCCAAGTAAAAGCGGGGGATTCAGATACGCAGTATTTT. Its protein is CASSQVKAGDSDTQYF.

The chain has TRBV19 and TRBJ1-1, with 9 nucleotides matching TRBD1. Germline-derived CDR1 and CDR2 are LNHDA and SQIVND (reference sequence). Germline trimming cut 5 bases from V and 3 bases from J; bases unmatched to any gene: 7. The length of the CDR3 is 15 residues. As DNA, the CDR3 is TGTGCCAGTAGTTGGTGGACAGGGGTACACACTGAAGCTTTCTTT. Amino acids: CASSWWTGVHTEAFF. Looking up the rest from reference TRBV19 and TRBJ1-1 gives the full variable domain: DGGITQSPKYLFRKEGQNVTLSCEQNLNHDAMYWYRQDPGQGLRLIYYSQIVNDFQKGDIAEGYSVSREKKESFPLTVTSAQKNPTAFYLCASSWWTGVHTEAFFGQGTRLTVV.

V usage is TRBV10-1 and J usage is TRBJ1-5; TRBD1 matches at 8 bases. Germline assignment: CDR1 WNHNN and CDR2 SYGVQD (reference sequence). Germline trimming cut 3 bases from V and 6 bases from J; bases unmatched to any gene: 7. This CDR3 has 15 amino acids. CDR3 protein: CASSDPDRESQPQHF. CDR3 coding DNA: TGCGCCAGCAGTGACCCGGACAGGGAGAGTCAGCCCCAGCATTTT.

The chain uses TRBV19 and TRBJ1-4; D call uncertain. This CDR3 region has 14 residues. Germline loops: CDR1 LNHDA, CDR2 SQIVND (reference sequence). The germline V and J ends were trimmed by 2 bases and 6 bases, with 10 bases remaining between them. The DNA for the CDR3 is TGTGCCAGTAGTATAAGCCGAGGGTATGAAAAACTGTTTTTT. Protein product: CASSISRGYEKLFF.

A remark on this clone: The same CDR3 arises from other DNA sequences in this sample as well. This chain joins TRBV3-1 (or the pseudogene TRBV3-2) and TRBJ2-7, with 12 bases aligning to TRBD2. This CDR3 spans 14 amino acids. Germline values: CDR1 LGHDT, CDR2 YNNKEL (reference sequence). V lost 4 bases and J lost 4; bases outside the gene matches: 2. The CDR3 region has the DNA TGTGCCAGCAGCCTGACTAGCGGGGGTTACGAGCAGTACTTC. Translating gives CASSLTSGGYEQYF.

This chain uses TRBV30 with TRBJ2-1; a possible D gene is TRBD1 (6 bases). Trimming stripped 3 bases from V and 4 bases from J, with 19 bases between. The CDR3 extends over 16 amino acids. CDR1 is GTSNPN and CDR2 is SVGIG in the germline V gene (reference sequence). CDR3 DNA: TGTGCCTGGAGGGCAGGACAGCTCGGGCTATACAATGAGCAGTTCTTC. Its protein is CAWRAGQLGLYNEQFF. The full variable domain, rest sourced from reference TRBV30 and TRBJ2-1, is SQTIHQWPATLVQPVGSPLSLECTVEGTSNPNLYWYRQAAGRGLQLLFYSVGIGQISSEVPQNLSASRPQDRQFILSSKKLLLSDSGFYLCAWRAGQLGLYNEQFFGPGTRLTVL.

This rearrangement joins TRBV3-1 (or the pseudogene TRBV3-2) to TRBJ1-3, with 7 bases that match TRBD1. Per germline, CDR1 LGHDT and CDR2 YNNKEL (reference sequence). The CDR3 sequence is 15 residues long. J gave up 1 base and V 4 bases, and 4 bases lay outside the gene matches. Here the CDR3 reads CASSPTGNSGNTIYF. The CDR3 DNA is TGTGCCAGCAGCCCGACAGGGAATTCTGGAAACACCATATATTTT.

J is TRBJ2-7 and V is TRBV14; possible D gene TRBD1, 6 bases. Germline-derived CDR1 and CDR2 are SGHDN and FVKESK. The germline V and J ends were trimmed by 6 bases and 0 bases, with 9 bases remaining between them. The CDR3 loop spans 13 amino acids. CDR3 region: CASSRDNSYEQYF. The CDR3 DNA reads TGTGCCAGCAGTCGGGACAACTCCTACGAGCAGTACTTC.